The 2 T cell receptor beta chains below were found in one sample sequenced in a study of Ad26.COV2.S vaccination and SARS-CoV-2 variants. The treatment here: roughly 20 received Ad26.COV2.S at low or high dose, single or two shots; 5 received placebo; per-sample allocation not given. Following the first vaccine or placebo injection, samples were taken on day 63. Profiling relied on immunoSEQ multiplex PCR, and the TCRdb table lists in-frame clones only, not all of them. This sample yields about 440,000 clones, of which 90% are seen a single time; approximately 4.3% belongs to the top ten. This material consisted of peripheral blood, taken in a trial of Ad26.COV2.S vaccine versus placebo. These receptors were obtained from a person between 18 and 65 years old who received the Ad26.COV2.S COVID-19 vaccine or a placebo.

The gene calls are TRBV3-1 (or the pseudogene TRBV3-2) and TRBJ2-7; tentatively, D is TRBD2 (6 bases). V lost 0 bases and J 3 bases, leaving 6 bases between the germline ends. The CDR3 consists of 13 residues. Germline V gene sequence: CDR1 LGHDT, CDR2 YNNKEL (reference sequence). Here the CDR3 reads CASSQDSGYEQYF. The CDR3, as DNA: TGTGCCAGCAGCCAAGATAGCGGCTACGAGCAGTACTTC.

J is TRBJ1-1 and V is TRBV7-9; possibly TRBD1 for D (6 bases). V was pared by 1 base and J by 5 bases, with 8 bases between. The CDR3 length is 13 residues. The V gene's germline CDR1 is SEHNR and CDR2 FQNEAQ (reference sequence). DNA for the CDR3: TGTGCCAGCAGCTTAGTTAGGGGGACTGAAGCTTTCTTT. This sequence encodes CASSLVRGTEAFF. The full variable domain, rest sourced from reference TRBV7-9 and TRBJ1-1, is DTGVSQNPRHKITKRGQNVTFRCDPISEHNRLYWYRQTLGQGPEFLTYFQNEAQLEKSRLLSDRFSAERPKGSFSTLEIQRTEQGDSAMYLCASSLVRGTEAFFGQGTRLTVV.